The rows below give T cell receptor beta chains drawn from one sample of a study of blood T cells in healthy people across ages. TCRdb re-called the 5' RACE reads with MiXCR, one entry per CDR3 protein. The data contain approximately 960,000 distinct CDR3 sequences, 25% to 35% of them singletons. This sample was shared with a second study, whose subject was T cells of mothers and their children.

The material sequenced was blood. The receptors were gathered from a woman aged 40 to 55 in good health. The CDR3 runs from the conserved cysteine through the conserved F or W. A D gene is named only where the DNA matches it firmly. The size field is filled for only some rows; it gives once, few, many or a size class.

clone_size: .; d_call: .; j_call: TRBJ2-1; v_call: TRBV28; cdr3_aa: CASRVLEEQFF; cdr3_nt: TGTGCCAGCAGGGTGCTTGAGGAGCAGTTCTTC
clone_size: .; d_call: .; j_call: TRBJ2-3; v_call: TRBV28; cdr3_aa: CASSLDSTDTQDF; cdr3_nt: TGTGCCAGCAGCTTGGACTCCACAGATACGCAGGATTTT
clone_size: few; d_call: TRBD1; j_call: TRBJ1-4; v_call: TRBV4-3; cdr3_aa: CASSQAPGGANEKLFF; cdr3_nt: TGCGCCAGCAGCCAAGCCCCAGGGGGAGCTAATGAAAAACTGTTTTTT
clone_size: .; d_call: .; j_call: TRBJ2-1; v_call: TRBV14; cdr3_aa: CASSQDTNGVWQFF; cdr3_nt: TGTGCCAGCAGCCAAGATACAAACGGGGTTTGGCAGTTCTTC
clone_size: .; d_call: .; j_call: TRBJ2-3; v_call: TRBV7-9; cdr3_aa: CASSSTSAGTDTQYF; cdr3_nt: TGTGCCAGCAGCTCCACTTCGGCGGGGACAGATACGCAGTATTTT
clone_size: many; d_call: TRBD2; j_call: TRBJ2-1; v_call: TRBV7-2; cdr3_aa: CASSLGAGGRDEQFF; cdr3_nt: TGTGCCAGCAGCTTAGGGGCGGGGGGGCGCGATGAGCAGTTCTTC
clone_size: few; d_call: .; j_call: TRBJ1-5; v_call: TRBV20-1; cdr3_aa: CSAWAINQPQHF; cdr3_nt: TGCAGTGCTTGGGCCATTAATCAGCCCCAGCATTTT
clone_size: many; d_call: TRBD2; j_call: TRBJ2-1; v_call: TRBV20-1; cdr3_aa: CSARGLAGIDEQFF; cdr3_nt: TGCAGTGCTAGAGGACTAGCGGGGATCGATGAGCAGTTCTTC
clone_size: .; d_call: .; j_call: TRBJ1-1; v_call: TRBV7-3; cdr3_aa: CASSLTPLRDTEAFF; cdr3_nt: TGTGCCAGCAGCTTAACCCCCCTCAGGGACACTGAAGCTTTCTTT
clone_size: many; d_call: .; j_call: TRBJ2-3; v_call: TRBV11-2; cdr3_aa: CASSPKLPESTDTQYF; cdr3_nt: TGTGCCAGCAGCCCTAAATTGCCAGAGAGCACAGATACGCAGTATTTT
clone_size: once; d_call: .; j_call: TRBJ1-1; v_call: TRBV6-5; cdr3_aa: CASSYDKVKSEAFF; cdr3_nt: TGTGCCAGCAGTTATGACAAGGTCAAATCTGAAGCTTTCTTT
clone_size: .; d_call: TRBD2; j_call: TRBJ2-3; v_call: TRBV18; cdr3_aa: CASSPTSRSTDTQYF; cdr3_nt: TGTGCCAGCTCACCGACTAGCAGGAGCACAGATACGCAGTATTTT
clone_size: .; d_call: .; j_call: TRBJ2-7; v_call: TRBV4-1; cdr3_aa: CASSLRVKYRPYEQYF; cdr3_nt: TGCGCCAGCAGCCTCCGCGTCAAATACAGGCCCTACGAGCAGTACTTC
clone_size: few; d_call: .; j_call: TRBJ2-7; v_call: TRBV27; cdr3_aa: CASSLSGSAYNEQYF; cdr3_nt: TGTGCCAGCAGTTTATCGGGGTCAGCCTACAATGAGCAGTACTTC
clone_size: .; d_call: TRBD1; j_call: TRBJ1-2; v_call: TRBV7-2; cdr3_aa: CASRRGLNYGYTF; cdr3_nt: TGTGCCAGCAGAAGGGGGCTTAACTATGGCTACACCTTC
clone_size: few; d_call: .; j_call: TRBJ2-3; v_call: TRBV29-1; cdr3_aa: CSVEDSPSTDTQYF; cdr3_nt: TGCAGCGTTGAAGACTCCCCTAGCACAGATACGCAGTATTTT
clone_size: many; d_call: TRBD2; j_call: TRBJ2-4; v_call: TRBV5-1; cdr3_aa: CASSSYRGGKNIQYF; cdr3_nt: TGCGCCAGCAGCTCCTACCGCGGGGGGAAGAACATTCAGTACTTC
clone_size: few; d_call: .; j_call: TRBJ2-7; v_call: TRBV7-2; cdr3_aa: CASSLYGDYYEQYF; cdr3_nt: TGTGCCAGCAGCTTATATGGGGATTACTACGAGCAGTACTTC
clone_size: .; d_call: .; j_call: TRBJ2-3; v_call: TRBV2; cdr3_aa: CASSAGDTGEQYF; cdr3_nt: TGTGCCAGCAGTGCAGGGGACACCGGGGAGCAGTATTTT
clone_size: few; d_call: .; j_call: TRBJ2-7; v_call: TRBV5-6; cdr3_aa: CASSLEVPGQTHEQYF; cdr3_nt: TGTGCCAGTAGCTTGGAGGTCCCTGGGCAGACCCACGAGCAGTACTTC
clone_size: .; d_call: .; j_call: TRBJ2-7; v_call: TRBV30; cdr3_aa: CACITYEQYF; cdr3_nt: TGTGCCTGCATTACCTACGAGCAGTACTTC
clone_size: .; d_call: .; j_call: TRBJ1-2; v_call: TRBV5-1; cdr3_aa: CTSSLEGYNYGYTF; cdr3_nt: TGCACCAGCAGCCTAGAGGGATACAACTATGGCTACACCTTC
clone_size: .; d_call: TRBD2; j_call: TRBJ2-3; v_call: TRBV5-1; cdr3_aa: CANSFLERGDTDTQYF; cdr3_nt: TGCGCCAACAGCTTCCTGGAGCGGGGGGACACAGATACGCAGTATTTT
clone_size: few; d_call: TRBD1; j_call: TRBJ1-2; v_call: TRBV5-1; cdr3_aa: CASRGYRGDYGYTF; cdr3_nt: TGCGCCAGCAGGGGGTACAGGGGTGACTATGGCTACACCTTC
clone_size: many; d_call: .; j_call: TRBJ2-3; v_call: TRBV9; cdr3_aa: CASSSRGRDTQYF; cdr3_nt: TGTGCCAGCAGCTCCCGGGGGAGAGATACGCAGTATTTT
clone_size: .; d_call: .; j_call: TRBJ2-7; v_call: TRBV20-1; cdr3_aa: CSAPAQGYEQYF; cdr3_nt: TGCAGTGCGCCGGCACAGGGCTACGAGCAGTACTTC
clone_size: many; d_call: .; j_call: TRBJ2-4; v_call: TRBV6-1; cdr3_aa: CASRDSGLAKNIQYF; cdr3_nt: TGTGCCAGCAGAGATAGCGGTCTAGCCAAAAACATTCAGTACTTC
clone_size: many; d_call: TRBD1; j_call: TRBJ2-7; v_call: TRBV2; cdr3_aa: CASSDDRGLSGYEQYF; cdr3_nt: TGTGCCAGCAGTGATGACAGGGGGCTGTCGGGCTACGAGCAGTACTTC
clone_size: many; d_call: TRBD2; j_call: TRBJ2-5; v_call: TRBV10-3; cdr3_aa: CAISDLAGGPETQYF; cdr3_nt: TGTGCCATCAGTGATTTAGCGGGGGGTCCCGAGACCCAGTACTTC
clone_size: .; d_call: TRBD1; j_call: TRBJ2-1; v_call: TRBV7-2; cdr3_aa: CAQGERRGAYNEQFF; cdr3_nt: TGTGCCCAGGGGGAGAGAAGGGGCGCGTACAATGAGCAGTTCTTC
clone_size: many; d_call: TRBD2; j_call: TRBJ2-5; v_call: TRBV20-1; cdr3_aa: CSGRVGGAVETQYF; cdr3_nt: TGCAGTGGACGAGTCGGGGGGGCCGTAGAGACCCAGTACTTC
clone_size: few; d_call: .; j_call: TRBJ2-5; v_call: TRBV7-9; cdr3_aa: CASSPRGALGETQYF; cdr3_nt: TGTGCCAGCAGCCCCCGTGGGGCCCTTGGGGAGACCCAGTACTTC
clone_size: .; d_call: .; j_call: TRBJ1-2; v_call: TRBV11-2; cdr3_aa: CASSPGRIYGYTF; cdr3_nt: TGTGCCAGCAGCCCCGGACGGATCTATGGCTACACCTTC
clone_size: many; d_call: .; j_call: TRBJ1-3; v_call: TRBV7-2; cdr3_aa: CASSLASGNTIYF; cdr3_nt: TGTGCCAGCAGCTTAGCGTCCGGAAACACCATATATTTT
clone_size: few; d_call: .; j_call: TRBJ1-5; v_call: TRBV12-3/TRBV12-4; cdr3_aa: CASSLALARPEDQPQHF; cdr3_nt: TGTGCCAGCAGTTTAGCGCTGGCCAGGCCGGAGGATCAGCCCCAGCATTTT
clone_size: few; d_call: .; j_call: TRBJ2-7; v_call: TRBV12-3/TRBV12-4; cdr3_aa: CASSLQPLGAEQYF; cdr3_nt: TGTGCCAGCAGCCTCCAGCCTCTCGGCGCCGAGCAGTACTTC
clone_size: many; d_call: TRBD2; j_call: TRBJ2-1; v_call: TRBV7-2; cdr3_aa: CASTTWSGVSYNEQFF; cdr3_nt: TGTGCCAGCACCACTTGGAGCGGGGTCTCCTACAATGAGCAGTTCTTC
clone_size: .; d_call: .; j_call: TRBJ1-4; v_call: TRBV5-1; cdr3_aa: CASSLAPRAESDEKLFF; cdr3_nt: TGCGCCAGCAGCTTGGCCCCCAGGGCCGAGAGTGATGAAAAACTGTTTTTT
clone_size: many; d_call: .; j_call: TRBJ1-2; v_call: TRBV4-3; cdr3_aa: CASSQDKTDFIGYTF; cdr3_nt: TGCGCCAGCAGCCAAGATAAGACGGACTTTATTGGCTACACCTTC
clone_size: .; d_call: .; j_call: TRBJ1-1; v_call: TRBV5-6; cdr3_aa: CASSPQTVMNTEAFF; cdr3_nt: TGTGCCAGCAGCCCTCAGACAGTCATGAACACTGAAGCTTTCTTT
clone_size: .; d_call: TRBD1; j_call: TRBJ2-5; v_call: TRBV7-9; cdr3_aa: CASSSGQGVQTQYF; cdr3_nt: TGTGCCAGCAGCTCAGGACAGGGCGTACAGACCCAGTACTTC
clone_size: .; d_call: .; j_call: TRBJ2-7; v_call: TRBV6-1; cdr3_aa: CASRITIYNEQYF; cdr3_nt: TGTGCCAGCAGGATTACAATCTACAATGAGCAGTACTTC
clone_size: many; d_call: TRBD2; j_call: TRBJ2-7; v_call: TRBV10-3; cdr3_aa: CAISESGLAGGVYEQYF; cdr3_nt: TGTGCCATCAGTGAGTCAGGGCTAGCGGGGGGCGTCTACGAGCAGTACTTC
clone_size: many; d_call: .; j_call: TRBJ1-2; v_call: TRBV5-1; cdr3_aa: CASSLEPGNHYGYTF; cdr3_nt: TGCGCCAGCAGCTTGGAACCAGGGAACCACTATGGCTACACCTTC
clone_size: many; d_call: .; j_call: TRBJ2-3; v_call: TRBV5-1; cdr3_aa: CASSPSADGTDTQYF; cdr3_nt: TGCGCCAGCAGCCCTAGTGCGGACGGGACAGATACGCAGTATTTT
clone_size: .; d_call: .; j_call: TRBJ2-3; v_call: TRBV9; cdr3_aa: CASSASHTHTDTQYF; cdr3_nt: TGTGCCAGCAGCGCCTCCCACACACACACAGATACGCAGTATTTT
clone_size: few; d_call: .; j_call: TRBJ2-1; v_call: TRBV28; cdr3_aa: CASSPPVTAYNEQFF; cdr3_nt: TGTGCCAGCAGCCCACCTGTGACGGCCTACAATGAGCAGTTCTTC
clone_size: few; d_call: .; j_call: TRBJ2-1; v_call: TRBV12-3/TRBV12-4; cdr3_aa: CASSLTTNNEQFF; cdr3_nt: TGTGCCAGCAGTTTAACCACTAACAATGAGCAGTTCTTC
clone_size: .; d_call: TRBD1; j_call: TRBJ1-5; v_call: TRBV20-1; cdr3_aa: CGAKNLGQGDNQPQHF; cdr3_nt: TGCGGTGCCAAGAACCTGGGACAGGGGGACAATCAGCCCCAGCATTTT
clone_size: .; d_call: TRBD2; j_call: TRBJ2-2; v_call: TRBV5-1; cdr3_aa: CASSLQGTSGVAGELFF; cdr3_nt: TGCGCCAGCAGCTTACAAGGGACTAGCGGGGTCGCCGGGGAGCTGTTTTTT
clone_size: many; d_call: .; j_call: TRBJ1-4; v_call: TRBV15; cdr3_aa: CATSRVPSEKLFF; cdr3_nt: TGTGCCACCAGCAGAGTTCCAAGTGAAAAACTGTTTTTT
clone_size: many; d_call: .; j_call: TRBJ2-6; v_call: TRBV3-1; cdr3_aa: CASSQMAGANVLTF; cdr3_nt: TGTGCCAGCAGCCAAATGGCTGGGGCCAACGTCCTGACTTTC
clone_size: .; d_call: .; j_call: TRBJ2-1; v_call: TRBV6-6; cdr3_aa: CASSWKQGVGVNEQFF; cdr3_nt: TGTGCCAGCAGTTGGAAGCAGGGAGTTGGGGTAAATGAGCAGTTCTTC
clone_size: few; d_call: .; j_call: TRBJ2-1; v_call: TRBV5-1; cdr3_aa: CASSLAQAGTGEQFF; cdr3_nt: TGCGCCAGCAGCTTGGCTCAGGCCGGAACGGGGGAGCAGTTCTTC
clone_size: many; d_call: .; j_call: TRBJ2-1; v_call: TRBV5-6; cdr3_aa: CASSLVQDNEQFF; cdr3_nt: TGTGCCAGCAGCTTGGTTCAAGACAATGAGCAGTTCTTC